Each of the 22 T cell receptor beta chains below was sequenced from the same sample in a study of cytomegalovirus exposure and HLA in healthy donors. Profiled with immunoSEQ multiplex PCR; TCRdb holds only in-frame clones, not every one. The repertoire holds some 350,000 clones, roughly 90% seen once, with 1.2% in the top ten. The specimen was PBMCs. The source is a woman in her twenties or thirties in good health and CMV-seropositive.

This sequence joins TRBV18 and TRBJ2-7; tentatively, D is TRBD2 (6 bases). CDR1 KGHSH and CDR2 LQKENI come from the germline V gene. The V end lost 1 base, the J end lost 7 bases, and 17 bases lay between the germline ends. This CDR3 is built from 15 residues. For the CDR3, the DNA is TGTGCCAGCTCACCACGCTGGGACTCCACTCTTGAGCAGTACTTC. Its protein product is CASSPRWDSTLEQYF.

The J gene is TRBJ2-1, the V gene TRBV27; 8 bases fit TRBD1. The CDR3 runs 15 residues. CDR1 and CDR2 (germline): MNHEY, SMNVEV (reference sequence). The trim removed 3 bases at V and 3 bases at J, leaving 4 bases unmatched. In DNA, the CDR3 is TGTGCCAGCAGTTTCTCCGGGACAGGCTACAATGAGCAGTTCTTC. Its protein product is CASSFSGTGYNEQFF.

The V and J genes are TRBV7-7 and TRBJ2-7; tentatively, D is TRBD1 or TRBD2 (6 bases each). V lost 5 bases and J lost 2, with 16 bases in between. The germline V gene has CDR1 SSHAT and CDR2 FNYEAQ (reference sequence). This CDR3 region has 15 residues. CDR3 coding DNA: TGTGCCAGCAGCCCTAGGGGGGACACTACCTACGAGCAGTACTTC. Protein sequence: CASSPRGDTTYEQYF.

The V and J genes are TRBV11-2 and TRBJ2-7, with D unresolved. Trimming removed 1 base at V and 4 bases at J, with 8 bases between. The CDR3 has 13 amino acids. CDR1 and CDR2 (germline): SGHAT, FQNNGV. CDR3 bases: TGTGCCAGCAGCTTAGGGGGTCATTACGAGCAGTACTTC. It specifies CASSLGGHYEQYF. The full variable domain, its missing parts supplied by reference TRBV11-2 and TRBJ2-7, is EAGVAQSPRYKIIEKRQSVAFWCNPISGHATLYWYQQILGQGPKLLIQFQNNGVVDDSQLPKDRFSAERLKGVDSTLKIQPAKLEDSAVYLCASSLGGHYEQYFGPGTRLTVT.

The CDR3 coding sequence is TGCGCCAGCAGCTCCGGGACTAGCGGGAGAGGCAACGAGCAGTACTTC. Amino acids: CASSSGTSGRGNEQYF. The chain uses TRBV5-1 and TRBJ2-7, with 14 positions matching TRBD2. CDR1 and CDR2 (germline): SGHRS, YFSETQ. CDR3 length equals 16 residues. J gave up 5 bases and V 3 bases, and 7 bases lay outside the gene matches.

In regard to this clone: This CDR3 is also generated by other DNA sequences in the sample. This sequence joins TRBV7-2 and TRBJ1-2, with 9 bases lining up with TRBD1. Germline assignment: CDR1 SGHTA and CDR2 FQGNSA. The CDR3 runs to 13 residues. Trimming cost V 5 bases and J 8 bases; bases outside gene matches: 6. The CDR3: CASSPQGAGGYTF. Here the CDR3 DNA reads TGTGCCAGCAGCCCACAGGGGGCAGGAGGCTACACCTTC.

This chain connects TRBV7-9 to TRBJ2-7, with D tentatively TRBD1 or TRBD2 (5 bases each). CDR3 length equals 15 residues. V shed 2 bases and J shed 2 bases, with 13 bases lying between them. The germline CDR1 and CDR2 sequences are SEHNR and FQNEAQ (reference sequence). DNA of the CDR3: TGTGCCAGCAGCTTACAGGTCAGGGAGCCCTACGAGCAGTACTTC. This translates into CASSLQVREPYEQYF.

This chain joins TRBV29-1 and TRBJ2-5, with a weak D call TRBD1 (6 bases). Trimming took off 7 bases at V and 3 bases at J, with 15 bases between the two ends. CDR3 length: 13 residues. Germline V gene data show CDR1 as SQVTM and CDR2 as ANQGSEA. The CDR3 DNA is TGCAGCGAGTCCGGGACAAACAAAGAGACCCAGTACTTC. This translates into CSESGTNKETQYF.

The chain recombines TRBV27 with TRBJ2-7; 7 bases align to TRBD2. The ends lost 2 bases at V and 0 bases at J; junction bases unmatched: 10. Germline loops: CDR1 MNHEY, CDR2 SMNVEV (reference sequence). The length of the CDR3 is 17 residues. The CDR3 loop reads CASSLASSGLSSYEQYF. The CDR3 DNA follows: TGTGCCAGCAGTTTAGCCTCGTCGGGACTATCCTCCTACGAGCAGTACTTC.

The CDR3 DNA sequence: TGTGCCAGCAGCCCCCCCAGGGTGATGGAGGATGGCTACACCTTC. As protein: CASSPPRVMEDGYTF. V usage is TRBV28 and J usage is TRBJ1-2; TRBD1 might be the D (5 bases). Germline V gives CDR1 MDHEN, CDR2 SYDVKM. The CDR3 covers 15 residues. V was clipped by 6 bases and J by 6 bases, with 20 bases between them.

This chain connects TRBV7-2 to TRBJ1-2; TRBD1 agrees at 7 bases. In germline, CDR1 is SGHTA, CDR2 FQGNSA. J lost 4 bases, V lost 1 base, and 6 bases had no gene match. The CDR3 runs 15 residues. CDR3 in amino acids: CASSLGYRGRYGYTF. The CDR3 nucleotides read TGTGCCAGCAGCTTAGGGTACAGGGGACGCTATGGCTACACCTTC.

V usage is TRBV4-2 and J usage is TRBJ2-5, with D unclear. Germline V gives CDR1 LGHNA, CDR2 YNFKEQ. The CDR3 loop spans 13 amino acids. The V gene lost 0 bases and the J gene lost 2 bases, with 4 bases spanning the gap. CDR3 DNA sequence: TGTGCCAGCAGCCAAGATCCTCAAGAGACCCAGTACTTC. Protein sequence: CASSQDPQETQYF.

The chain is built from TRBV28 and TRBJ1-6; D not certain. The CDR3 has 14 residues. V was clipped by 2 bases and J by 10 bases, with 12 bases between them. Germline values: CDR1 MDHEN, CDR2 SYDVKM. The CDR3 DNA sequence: TGTGCCAGCAGTTTAGGAGTCCCCCAATCACCCCTCCACTTT. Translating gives CASSLGVPQSPLHF.

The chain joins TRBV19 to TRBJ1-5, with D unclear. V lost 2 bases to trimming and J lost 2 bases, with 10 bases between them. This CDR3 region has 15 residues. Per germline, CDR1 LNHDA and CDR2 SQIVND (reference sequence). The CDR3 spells CASSINWMGNQPQHF. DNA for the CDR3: TGTGCCAGTAGTATAAACTGGATGGGCAATCAGCCCCAGCATTTT.

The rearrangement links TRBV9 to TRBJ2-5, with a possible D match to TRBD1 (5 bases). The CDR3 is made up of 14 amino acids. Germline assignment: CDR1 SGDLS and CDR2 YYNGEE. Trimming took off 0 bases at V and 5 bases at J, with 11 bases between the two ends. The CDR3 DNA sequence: TGTGCCAGCAGCGTAGGTATGGGGCGGGAGACCCAGTACTTC. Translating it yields CASSVGMGRETQYF.

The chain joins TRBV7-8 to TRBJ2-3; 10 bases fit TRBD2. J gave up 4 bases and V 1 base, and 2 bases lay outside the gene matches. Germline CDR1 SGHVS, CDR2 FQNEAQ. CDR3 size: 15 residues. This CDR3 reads CASSLVAGGSDTQYF. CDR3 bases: TGTGCCAGCAGCTTAGTAGCGGGAGGCTCAGATACGCAGTATTTT.

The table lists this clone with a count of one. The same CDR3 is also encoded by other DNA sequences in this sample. CDR3: CASSSSNYGYTF. CDR3 DNA sequence: TGTGCCAGCAGTAGCTCTAACTATGGCTACACCTTC. V and J are TRBV28 and TRBJ1-2, with D unresolved. There are 12 residues in the CDR3. Per germline, CDR1 MDHEN and CDR2 SYDVKM. The V gene lost 5 bases and the J gene lost 0 bases, with 4 bases spanning the gap.

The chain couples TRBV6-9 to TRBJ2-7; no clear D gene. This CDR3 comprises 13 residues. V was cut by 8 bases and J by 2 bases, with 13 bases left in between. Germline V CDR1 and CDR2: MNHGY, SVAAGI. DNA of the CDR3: TGTGCCAGCTTTTCTTGCCGAACCTACGAGCAGTACTTC. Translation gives CASFSCRTYEQYF.

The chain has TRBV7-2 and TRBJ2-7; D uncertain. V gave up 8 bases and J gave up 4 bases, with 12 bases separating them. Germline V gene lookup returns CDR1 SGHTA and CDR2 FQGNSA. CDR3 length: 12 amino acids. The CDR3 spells CASRDGGYEQYF. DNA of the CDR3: TGTGCCAGCCGTGACGGCGGTTACGAGCAGTACTTC.

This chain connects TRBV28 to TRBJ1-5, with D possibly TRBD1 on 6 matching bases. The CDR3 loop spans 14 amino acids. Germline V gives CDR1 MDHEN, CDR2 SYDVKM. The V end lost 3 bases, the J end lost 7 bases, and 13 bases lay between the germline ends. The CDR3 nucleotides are TGTGCCAGCAGTTTCCGAGGGGGTTACCAGCCCCAGCATTTT. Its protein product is CASSFRGGYQPQHF.

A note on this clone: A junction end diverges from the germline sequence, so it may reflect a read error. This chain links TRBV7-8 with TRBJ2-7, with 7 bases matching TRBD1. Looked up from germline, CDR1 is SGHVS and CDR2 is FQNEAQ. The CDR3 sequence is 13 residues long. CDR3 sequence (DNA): TGTGCCAGCAGCGTAGCAGGGGGCTACGAGCAGTACTTC. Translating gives CASSVAGGYEQYF.

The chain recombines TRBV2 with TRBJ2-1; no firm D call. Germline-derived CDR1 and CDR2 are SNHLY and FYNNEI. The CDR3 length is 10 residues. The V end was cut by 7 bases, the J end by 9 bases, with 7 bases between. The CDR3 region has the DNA TGTGCCAGCACAGGTATTGAGCAGTTCTTC. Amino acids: CASTGIEQFF.